The rows below give T cell receptor beta chains drawn from one sample of a study of T cell changes during pregnancy in multiple sclerosis. Repertoires were generated with immunoSEQ multiplex PCR, while TCRdb's copy carries only in-frame clones and drops some. The data hold around 68,000 clones, with about nine tenths observed a single time. Sample: CD4+ T cells from peripheral blood mononuclear cells, taken before pregnancy. All receptors come from a female donor with multiple sclerosis, enrolled in a pregnancy study. Both conserved end residues are part of each CDR3. The order of the fields is D gene, V gene, clone size, J gene, CDR3 protein, CDR3 DNA. A D gene is named only where the DNA matches it firmly. Size values are once, few and many counts, or a class for expanded clones, and some rows have none.

.	TRBV10-3	.	TRBJ1-6	CAISESGGGSYNSPLHF	TGTGCCATCAGTGAGTCGGGGGGGGGCTCCTATAATTCACCCCTCCACTTT
.	TRBV5-8	.	TRBJ1-1	CASSLAQSRREGNTEAFF	TGTGCCAGCAGCTTGGCACAATCCAGAAGGGAGGGGAACACTGAAGCTTTCTTT
.	TRBV4-1	.	TRBJ2-1	CASSHTGAYNEQFF	TGCGCCAGCAGCCATACCGGGGCCTACAATGAGCAGTTCTTC
.	TRBV5-1	.	TRBJ1-1	CASSSGQPNTEAFF	TGCGCCAGCAGCTCGGGACAACCGAACACTGAAGCTTTCTTT
.	TRBV6-1	.	TRBJ1-3	CASSAPGGTVRSGNTIYF	TGTGCCAGCAGTGCACCCGGAGGGACTGTGCGCTCTGGAAACACCATATATTTT
.	TRBV5-1	.	TRBJ2-2	CASSFSGNTGELFF	TGCGCCAGCAGCTTTAGCGGGAACACCGGGGAGCTGTTTTTT
.	TRBV5-1	once	TRBJ1-1	CASSLEIVSNTEAFF	TGCGCCAGCAGCTTGGAAATAGTCTCGAACACTGAAGCTTTCTTT
TRBD2	TRBV7-9	many	TRBJ2-1	CASSFPPRLAGVSDEQFF	TGTGCCAGCAGCTTCCCCCCTAGATTAGCGGGAGTTTCCGATGAGCAGTTCTTC
TRBD1	TRBV28	.	TRBJ1-5	CASSPPGQSPWELSQHF	TGTGCCAGCAGTCCACCGGGACAGAGCCCGTGGGAGTTGTCCCAGCATTTT
.	TRBV5-1	.	TRBJ1-6	CASSDGQSSYNSPLHF	TGCGCCAGCAGCGACGGACAGAGCTCCTATAATTCACCCCTCCACTTT
TRBD1	TRBV19	.	TRBJ2-2	CASSIQGAVTGELFF	TGTGCCAGTAGTATTCAGGGGGCCGTCACCGGGGAGCTGTTTTTT
TRBD1	TRBV6-1	.	TRBJ2-5	CASSGGQGVGETQYF	TGTGCCAGCAGCGGAGGACAGGGGGTCGGAGAGACCCAGTACTTC
.	TRBV20-1	.	TRBJ1-1	CSGDRYTEAFF	TGCAGTGGCGACAGGTACACTGAAGCTTTCTTT
.	TRBV5-4	.	TRBJ2-1	CASSPQGSYNEQFF	TGTGCCAGCAGCCCTCAGGGCTCCTACAATGAGCAGTTCTTC
.	TRBV12-5	.	TRBJ2-3	CASGSLTDTQYF	TGTGCTAGTGGTTCCCTCACAGATACGCAGTATTTT
.	TRBV6-1	.	TRBJ1-5	CASSANPGTLRGNQPQHF	TGTGCCAGCAGTGCAAACCCCGGGACACTTAGAGGCAATCAGCCCCAGCATTTT
TRBD1	TRBV10-3	once	TRBJ2-7	CAIRLGQTYEQYF	TGTGCCATCAGACTGGGACAGACCTACGAGCAGTACTTC
TRBD1	TRBV6-1	.	TRBJ2-7	CASGNRGSYEQYF	TGTGCCAGCGGAAACAGGGGATCGTACGAGCAGTACTTC
.	TRBV5-6	once	TRBJ1-4	CASSFLSNEKLFF	TGTGCCAGCAGCTTTTTAAGCAATGAAAAACTGTTTTTT
TRBD1	TRBV27	.	TRBJ2-7	CASRSRDSISYEQYF	TGTGCCAGCAGGTCCCGGGACAGCATCTCCTACGAGCAGTACTTC
.	TRBV6-1	.	TRBJ2-1	CASTMAGASYNEQFF	TGTGCCAGCACCATGGCGGGGGCCTCCTACAATGAGCAGTTCTTC
TRBD2	TRBV29-1	.	TRBJ2-1	CSVEERGQNEQFF	TGCAGCGTTGAGGAGCGGGGGCAGAATGAGCAGTTCTTC
.	TRBV6-5	few	TRBJ2-5	CASSPTLPGTQYF	TGTGCCAGCAGTCCCACCCTCCCCGGGACCCAGTACTTC
.	TRBV27	once	TRBJ1-1	CASSLSKEGSEAFF	TGTGCCAGCAGTTTATCGAAGGAGGGGAGTGAAGCTTTCTTT
TRBD2	TRBV30	once	TRBJ2-3	CACSGGADTQYF	TGTGCCTGCTCTGGGGGGGCAGATACGCAGTATTTT
TRBD2	TRBV29-1	.	TRBJ2-3	CSVEGTSGGAGSTDTQYF	TGCAGCGTTGAAGGGACTAGCGGGGGGGCCGGTAGCACAGATACGCAGTATTTT
.	TRBV7-9	.	TRBJ1-2	CASSPMTGGGGYTF	TGTGCCAGCAGCCCCATGACAGGAGGAGGCGGCTACACCTTC
.	TRBV28	.	TRBJ1-2	CASSFEGGYGYTF	TGTGCCAGCAGTTTTGAGGGTGGCTATGGCTACACCTTC
.	TRBV7-2	once	TRBJ2-7	CASSLGPMSGNYEQYF	TGTGCCAGCAGCTTAGGCCCCATGAGCGGTAACTACGAGCAGTACTTC
.	TRBV6-5	.	TRBJ2-7	CASSYGGTSSYEQYF	TGTGCCAGCAGTTACGGCGGTACGAGCTCCTACGAGCAGTACTTC
.	TRBV6-5	.	TRBJ2-5	CASSRGNQETQYF	TGTGCCAGCAGCCGAGGCAACCAAGAGACCCAGTACTTC
.	TRBV28	.	TRBJ2-2	CASSFLLARTGELFF	TGTGCCAGCAGTTTTTTGCTAGCCCGCACCGGGGAGCTGTTTTTT
.	TRBV6-5	.	TRBJ1-5	CASSTGNQPQHF	TGTGCCAGCAGTACAGGGAATCAGCCCCAGCATTTT
.	TRBV5-1	.	TRBJ1-1	CASSPRTAHTEAFF	TGCGCCAGCAGCCCAAGGACAGCTCACACTGAAGCTTTCTTT
TRBD1	TRBV7-8	once	TRBJ2-1	CASSLAWGQGFEQFF	TGTGCCAGCAGCTTAGCTTGGGGACAGGGTTTTGAGCAGTTCTTC
TRBD1	TRBV4-1	.	TRBJ1-2	CASSHPRGQGGYGYTF	TGCGCCAGCAGCCATCCACGCGGACAGGGGGGCTATGGCTACACCTTC
.	TRBV29-1	.	TRBJ1-2	CSVGRIREGEGYTF	TGCAGCGTTGGGAGGATAAGGGAGGGCGAAGGCTACACCTTC
.	TRBV4-2	.	TRBJ1-1	CASSQEVRDTEAFF	TGTGCCAGCAGCCAAGAGGTCAGGGACACTGAAGCTTTCTTT
.	TRBV7-3	.	TRBJ2-2	CASSLTAATGELFF	TGTGCCAGCAGCTTAACAGCCGCCACCGGGGAGCTGTTTTTT
TRBD2	TRBV4-3	.	TRBJ2-3	CASSPLGPSAGGRDTQYF	TGCGCCAGCAGCCCCCTGGGCCCTTCGGCGGGGGGGAGAGATACGCAGTATTTT
.	TRBV9	.	TRBJ2-3	CASSARGAAATDTQYF	TGTGCCAGCAGCGCGCGCGGGGCGGCCGCCACAGATACGCAGTATTTT
.	TRBV12-5	.	TRBJ2-2	CASGLGPGELFF	TGTGCTAGTGGTTTGGGGCCCGGGGAGCTGTTTTTT
.	TRBV5-1	.	TRBJ2-3	CASSQQVDTQYF	TGCGCCAGCAGCCAGCAGGTAGATACGCAGTATTTT
TRBD1	TRBV5-5	.	TRBJ1-4	CASSPGGATNEKLFF	TGTGCCAGCAGCCCAGGGGGTGCAACTAATGAAAAACTGTTTTTT
TRBD1	TRBV19	once	TRBJ1-6	CASSKVTGGFNSPLHF	TGTGCCAGTAGTAAAGTGACAGGGGGCTTTAATTCACCCCTCCACTTT
.	TRBV27	.	TRBJ2-3	CASSLAGQITDTQYF	TGTGCCAGCAGTTTAGCGGGACAGATCACAGATACGCAGTATTTT
TRBD1	TRBV5-6	.	TRBJ1-5	CASSLSSLTGRNQPQHF	TGTGCCAGCAGCTTGAGTTCTCTGACAGGGAGGAATCAGCCCCAGCATTTT
.	TRBV9	.	TRBJ1-5	CASSVVFRRAGPYSNQPQHF	TGTGCCAGCAGCGTAGTTTTCAGGAGGGCAGGACCTTATAGCAATCAGCCCCAGCATTTT
.	TRBV19	.	TRBJ2-4	CASRGVTIQYF	TGTGCCAGTAGAGGGGTTACCATTCAGTACTTC
TRBD2	TRBV2	few	TRBJ2-3	CASSVSGGPTDTQYF	TGTGCCAGCAGTGTAAGCGGGGGGCCCACAGATACGCAGTATTTT